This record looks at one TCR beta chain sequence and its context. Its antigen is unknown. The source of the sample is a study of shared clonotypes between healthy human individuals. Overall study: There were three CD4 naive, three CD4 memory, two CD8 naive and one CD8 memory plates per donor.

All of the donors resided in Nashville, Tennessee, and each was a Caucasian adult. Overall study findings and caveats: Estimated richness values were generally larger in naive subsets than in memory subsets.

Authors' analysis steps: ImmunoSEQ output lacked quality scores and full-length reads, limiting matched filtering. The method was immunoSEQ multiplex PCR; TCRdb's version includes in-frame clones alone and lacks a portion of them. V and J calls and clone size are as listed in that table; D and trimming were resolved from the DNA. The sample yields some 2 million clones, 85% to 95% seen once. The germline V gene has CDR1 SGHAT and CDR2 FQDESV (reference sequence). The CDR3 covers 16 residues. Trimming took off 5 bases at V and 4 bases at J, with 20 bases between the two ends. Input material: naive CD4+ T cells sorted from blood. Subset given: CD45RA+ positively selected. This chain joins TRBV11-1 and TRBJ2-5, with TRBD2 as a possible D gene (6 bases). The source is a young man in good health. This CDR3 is CASSQKLDPAGETQYF. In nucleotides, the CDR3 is TGTGCCAGCAGCCAAAAATTGGACCCAGCGGGAGAGACCCAGTACTTC.